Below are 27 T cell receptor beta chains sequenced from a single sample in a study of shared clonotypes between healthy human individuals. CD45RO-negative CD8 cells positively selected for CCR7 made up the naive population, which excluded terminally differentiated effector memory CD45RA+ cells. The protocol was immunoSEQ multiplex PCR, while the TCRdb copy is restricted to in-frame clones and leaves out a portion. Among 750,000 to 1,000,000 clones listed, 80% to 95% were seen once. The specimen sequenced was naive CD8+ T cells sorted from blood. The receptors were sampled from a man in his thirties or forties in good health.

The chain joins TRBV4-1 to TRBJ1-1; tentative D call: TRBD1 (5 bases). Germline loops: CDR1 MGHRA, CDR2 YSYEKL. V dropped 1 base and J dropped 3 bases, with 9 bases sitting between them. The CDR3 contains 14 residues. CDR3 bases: TGCGCCAGCAGCCAAGGTGACAGCTACACTGAAGCTTTCTTT. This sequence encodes CASSQGDSYTEAFF.

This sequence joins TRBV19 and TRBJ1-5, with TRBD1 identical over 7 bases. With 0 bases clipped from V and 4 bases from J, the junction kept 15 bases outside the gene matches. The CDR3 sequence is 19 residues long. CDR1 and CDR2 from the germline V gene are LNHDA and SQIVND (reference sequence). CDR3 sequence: CASSIDPVGQTILNQPQHF. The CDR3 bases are TGTGCCAGTAGTATAGACCCCGTGGGACAGACGATTCTTAATCAGCCCCAGCATTTT.

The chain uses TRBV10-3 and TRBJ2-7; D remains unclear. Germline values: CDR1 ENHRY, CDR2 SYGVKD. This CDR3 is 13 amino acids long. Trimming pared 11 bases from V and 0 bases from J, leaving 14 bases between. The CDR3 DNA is TGTGCCTTCCGACCCGGGCCCTCCTACGAGCAGTACTTC. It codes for CAFRPGPSYEQYF.

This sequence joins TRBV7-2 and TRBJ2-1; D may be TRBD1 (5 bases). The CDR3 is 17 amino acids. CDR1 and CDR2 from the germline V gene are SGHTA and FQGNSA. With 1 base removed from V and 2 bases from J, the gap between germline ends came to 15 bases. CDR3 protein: CASSLEGWTDTYNEQFF. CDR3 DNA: TGTGCCAGCAGCTTAGAGGGTTGGACGGACACCTACAATGAGCAGTTCTTC.

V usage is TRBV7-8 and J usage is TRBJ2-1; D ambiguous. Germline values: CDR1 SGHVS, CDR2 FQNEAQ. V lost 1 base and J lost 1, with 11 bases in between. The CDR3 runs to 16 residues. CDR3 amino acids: CASSLVPRRSYNEQFF. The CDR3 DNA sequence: TGTGCCAGCAGCTTAGTTCCAAGGCGGTCCTACAATGAGCAGTTCTTC.

CDR3 bases: TGTGCCAGCAGCTTACTCACGACAGGGACCGAGCAGTACTTC. This translates into CASSLLTTGTEQYF. V usage is TRBV5-4 and J usage is TRBJ2-7; TRBD1 matches 7 bases. V lost 2 bases and J lost 6; bases outside the gene matches: 8. This CDR3 has 14 amino acids. Germline CDR1 reads SGHNT; CDR2 reads YYREEE (reference sequence).

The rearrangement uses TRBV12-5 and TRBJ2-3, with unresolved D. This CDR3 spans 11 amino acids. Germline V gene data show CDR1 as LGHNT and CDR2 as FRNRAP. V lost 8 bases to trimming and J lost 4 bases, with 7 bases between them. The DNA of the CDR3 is TGTGCTAGTTTGTATGCAGATACGCAGTATTTT. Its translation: CASLYADTQYF. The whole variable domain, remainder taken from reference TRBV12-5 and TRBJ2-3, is DARVTQTPRHKVTEMGQEVTMRCQPILGHNTVFWYRQTMMQGLELLAYFRNRAPLDDSGMPKDRFSAEMPDATLATLKIQPSEPRDSAVYFCASLYADTQYFGPGTRLTVL.

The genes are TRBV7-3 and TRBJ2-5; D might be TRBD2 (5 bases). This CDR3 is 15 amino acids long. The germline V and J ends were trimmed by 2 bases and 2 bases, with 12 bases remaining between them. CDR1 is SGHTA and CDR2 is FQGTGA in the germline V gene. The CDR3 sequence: CASSLGAGGQETQYF. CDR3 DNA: TGTGCCAGCAGCTTAGGAGCCGGAGGTCAAGAGACCCAGTACTTC. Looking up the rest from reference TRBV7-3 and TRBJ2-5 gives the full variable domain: GAGVSQTPSNKVTEKGKYVELRCDPISGHTALYWYRQSLGQGPEFLIYFQGTGAADDSGLPNDRFFAVRPEGSVSTLKIQRTERGDSAVYLCASSLGAGGQETQYFGPGTRLLVL.

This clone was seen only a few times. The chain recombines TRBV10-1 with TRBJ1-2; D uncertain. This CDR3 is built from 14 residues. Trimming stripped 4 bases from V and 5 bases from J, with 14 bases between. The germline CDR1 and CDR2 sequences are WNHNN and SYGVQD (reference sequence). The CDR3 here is CASSVGRGDYGYTF. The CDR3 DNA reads TGCGCCAGCAGTGTGGGTCGGGGAGATTATGGCTACACCTTC.

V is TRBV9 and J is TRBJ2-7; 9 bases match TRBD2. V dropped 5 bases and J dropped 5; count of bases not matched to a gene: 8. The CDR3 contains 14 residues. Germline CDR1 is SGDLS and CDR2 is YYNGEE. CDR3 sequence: CASSHSGSVNEQYF. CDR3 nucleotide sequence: TGTGCCAGCAGTCATAGCGGGAGTGTCAACGAGCAGTACTTC.

CDR3 amino acids: CASSLVRPPDTQYF. CDR3 nucleotide sequence: TGTGCCAGCAGCTTAGTACGGCCCCCAGATACGCAGTATTTT. V is TRBV11-2 and J is TRBJ2-3; no clear D gene. Germline V gene sequence: CDR1 SGHAT, CDR2 FQNNGV. Trimming removed 1 base at V and 4 bases at J, with 9 bases between. The CDR3 runs to 14 residues.

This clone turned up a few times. CDR3 in amino acids: CASSPSGGFQPQHF. DNA for the CDR3: TGTGCCAGCAGTCCGTCCGGGGGATTTCAGCCCCAGCATTTT. This chain connects TRBV7-9 to TRBJ1-5; the D gene is possibly TRBD1 (5 bases). The V and J ends lost 6 bases and 6 bases respectively, with 15 bases between them. CDR3 length: 14 amino acids. Germline assignment: CDR1 SEHNR and CDR2 FQNEAQ (reference sequence).

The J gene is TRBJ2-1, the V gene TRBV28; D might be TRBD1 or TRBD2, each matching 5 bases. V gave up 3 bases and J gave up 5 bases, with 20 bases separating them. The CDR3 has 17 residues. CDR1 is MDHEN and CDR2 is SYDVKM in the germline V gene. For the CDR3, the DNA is TGTGCCAGCAGTTTGGGAAGGGGACCGACTCTAGACAATGAGCAGTTCTTC. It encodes CASSLGRGPTLDNEQFF. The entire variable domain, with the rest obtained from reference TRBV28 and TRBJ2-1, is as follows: DVKVTQSSRYLVKRTGEKVFLECVQDMDHENMFWYRQDPGLGLRLIYFSYDVKMKEKGDIPEGYSVSREKKERFSLILESASTNQTSMYLCASSLGRGPTLDNEQFFGPGTRLTVL.

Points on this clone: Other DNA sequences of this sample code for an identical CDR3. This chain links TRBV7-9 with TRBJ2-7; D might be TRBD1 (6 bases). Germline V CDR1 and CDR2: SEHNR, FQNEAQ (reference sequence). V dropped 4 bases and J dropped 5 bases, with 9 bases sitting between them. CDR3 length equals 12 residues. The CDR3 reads CASSSDSNEQYF. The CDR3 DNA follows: TGTGCCAGCAGCTCGGACAGTAACGAGCAGTACTTC.

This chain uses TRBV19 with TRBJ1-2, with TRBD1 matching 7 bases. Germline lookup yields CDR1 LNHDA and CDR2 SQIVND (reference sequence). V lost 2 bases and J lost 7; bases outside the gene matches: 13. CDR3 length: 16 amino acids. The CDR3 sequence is CASSINPEGAAGGYTF. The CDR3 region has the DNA TGTGCCAGTAGTATAAATCCGGAGGGGGCGGCAGGTGGCTACACCTTC.

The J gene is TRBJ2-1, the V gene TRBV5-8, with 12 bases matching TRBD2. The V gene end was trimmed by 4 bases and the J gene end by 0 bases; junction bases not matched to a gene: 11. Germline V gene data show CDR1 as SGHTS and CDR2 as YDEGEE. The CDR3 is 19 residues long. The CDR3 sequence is CASSPSGLAGWSSYNEQFF. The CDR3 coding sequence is TGTGCCAGCAGCCCCTCAGGACTAGCGGGATGGAGCTCCTACAATGAGCAGTTCTTC.

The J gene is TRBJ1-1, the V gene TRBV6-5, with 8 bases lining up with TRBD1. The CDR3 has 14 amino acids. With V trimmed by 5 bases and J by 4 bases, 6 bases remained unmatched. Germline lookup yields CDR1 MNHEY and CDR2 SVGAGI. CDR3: CASSTQGALTEAFF. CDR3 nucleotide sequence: TGTGCCAGCAGTACCCAGGGGGCTCTCACTGAAGCTTTCTTT.

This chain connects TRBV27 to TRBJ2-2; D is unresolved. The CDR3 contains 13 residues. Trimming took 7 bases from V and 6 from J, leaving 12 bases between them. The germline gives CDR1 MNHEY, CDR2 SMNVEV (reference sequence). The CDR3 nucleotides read TGTGCCAGCAAGGGTGATATGGCCGGGGAGCTGTTTTTT. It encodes CASKGDMAGELFF.

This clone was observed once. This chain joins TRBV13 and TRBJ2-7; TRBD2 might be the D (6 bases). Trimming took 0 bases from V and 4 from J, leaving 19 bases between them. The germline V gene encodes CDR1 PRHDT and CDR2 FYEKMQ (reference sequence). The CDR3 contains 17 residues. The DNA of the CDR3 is TGTGCCAGCAGCTTAGGGGGCGGGGAGGTCGACCCATACGAGCAGTACTTC. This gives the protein CASSLGGGEVDPYEQYF.

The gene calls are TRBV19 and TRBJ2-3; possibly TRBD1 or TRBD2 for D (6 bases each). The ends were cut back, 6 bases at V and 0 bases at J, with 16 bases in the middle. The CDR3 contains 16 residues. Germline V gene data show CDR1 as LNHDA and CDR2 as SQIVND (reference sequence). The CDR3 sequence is CASSLGAGTSTDTQYF. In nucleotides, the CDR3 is TGTGCCAGTAGCCTGGGGGCAGGGACTAGCACAGATACGCAGTATTTT.

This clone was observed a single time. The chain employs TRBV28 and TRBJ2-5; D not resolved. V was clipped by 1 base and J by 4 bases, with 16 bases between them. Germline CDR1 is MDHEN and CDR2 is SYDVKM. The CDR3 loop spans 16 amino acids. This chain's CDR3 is CASSLSGPSNRETQYF. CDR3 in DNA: TGTGCCAGCAGTTTATCGGGCCCTAGTAACAGAGAGACCCAGTACTTC.

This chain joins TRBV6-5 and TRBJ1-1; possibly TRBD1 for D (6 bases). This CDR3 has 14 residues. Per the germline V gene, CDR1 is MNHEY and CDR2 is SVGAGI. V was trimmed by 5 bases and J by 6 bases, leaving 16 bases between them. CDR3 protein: CASSIRQAGPEAFF. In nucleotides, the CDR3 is TGTGCCAGCAGTATAAGACAGGCCGGCCCTGAAGCTTTCTTT.

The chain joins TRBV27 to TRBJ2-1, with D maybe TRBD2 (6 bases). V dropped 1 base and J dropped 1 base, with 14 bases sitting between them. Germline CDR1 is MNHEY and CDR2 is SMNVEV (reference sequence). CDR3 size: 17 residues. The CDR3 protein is CASSLWFGGKSYNEQFF. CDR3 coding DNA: TGTGCCAGCAGTTTATGGTTTGGCGGGAAGTCCTACAATGAGCAGTTCTTC.

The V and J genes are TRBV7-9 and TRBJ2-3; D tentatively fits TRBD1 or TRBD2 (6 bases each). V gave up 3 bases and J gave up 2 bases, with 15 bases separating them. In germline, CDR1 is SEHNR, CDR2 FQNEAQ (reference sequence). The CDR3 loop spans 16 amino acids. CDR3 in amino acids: CASSFWQGRNTDTQYF. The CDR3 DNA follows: TGTGCCAGCAGCTTTTGGCAGGGGAGGAACACAGATACGCAGTATTTT.

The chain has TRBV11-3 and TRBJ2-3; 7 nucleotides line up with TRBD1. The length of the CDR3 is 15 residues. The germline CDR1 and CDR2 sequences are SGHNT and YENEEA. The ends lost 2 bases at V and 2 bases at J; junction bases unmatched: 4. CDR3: CASSLRDSNTDTQYF. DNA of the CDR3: TGTGCCAGCAGCTTACGGGACAGCAACACAGATACGCAGTATTTT.

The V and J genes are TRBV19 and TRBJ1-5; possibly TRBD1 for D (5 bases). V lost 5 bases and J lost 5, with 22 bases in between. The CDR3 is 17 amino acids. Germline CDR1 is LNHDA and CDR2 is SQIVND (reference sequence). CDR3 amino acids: CASSPIGTLTSDQPQHF. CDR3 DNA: TGTGCCAGTAGTCCCATCGGGACCCTCACGTCCGATCAGCCCCAGCATTTT. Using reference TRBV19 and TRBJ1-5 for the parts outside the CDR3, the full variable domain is DGGITQSPKYLFRKEGQNVTLSCEQNLNHDAMYWYRQDPGQGLRLIYYSQIVNDFQKGDIAEGYSVSREKKESFPLTVTSAQKNPTAFYLCASSPIGTLTSDQPQHFGDGTRLSIL.

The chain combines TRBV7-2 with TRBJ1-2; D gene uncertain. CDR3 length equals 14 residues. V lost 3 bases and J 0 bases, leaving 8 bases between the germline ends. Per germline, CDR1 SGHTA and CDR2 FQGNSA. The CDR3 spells CASSFDLPNYGYTF. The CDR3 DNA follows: TGTGCCAGCAGCTTTGACCTCCCTAACTATGGCTACACCTTC.